What follows are 12 T cell receptor beta chains derived from one specimen sequenced in a study of T cells after yellow fever vaccination (dated by TCRdb to about 2019). Library preparation employed 5' RACE. The reads were generated on an Illumina NovaSeq 6000. TCRdb reworked the public reads: Q25 trimming with fastp, MiXCR clone assembly, productive beta chains retained. Each entry is one CDR3 protein sequence, shown with its most common DNA and genes. The sample profile shows 100,000 to 150,000 distinct CDR3 sequences; over 12% of them were found once. Approximately 39% of the sample is held by the ten biggest clonotypes. The treatment or condition label on this specimen signifies: live attenuated yellow fever vaccine strain. Here the sequenced sample was CD8+ T cells sorted from PBMCs, taken 5 days after the yellow fever booster vaccination. Receptor source: a man between 18 and 29 years old who received the YFV17D yellow fever vaccine.

This clonotype was observed a single time. This rearrangement joins TRBV7-3 to TRBJ2-2; 9 nucleotides align to TRBD1. CDR1 is SGHTA and CDR2 is FQGTGA in the germline V gene. The CDR3 totals 16 residues. V trimming: 2 bases; J trimming: 7 bases; junction bases outside the gene matches: 8. CDR3 bases: TGTGCCAGCAGCTTAGGGCACAGGGGGCGCGGCGGGGAGCTGTTTTTT. Translated, it gives CASSLGHRGRGGELFF.

The V gene is TRBV2, the J gene TRBJ2-7; TRBD2 aligns across 8 bases. The CDR3 loop spans 16 amino acids. Germline V lookup: CDR1 SNHLY, CDR2 FYNNEI. The V segment lost 2 bases and the J segment 6 bases; nucleotides outside the gene matches: 12. CDR3 amino acids: CASSERSGLVNFEQYF. CDR3 DNA sequence: TGTGCCAGCAGTGAACGGTCGGGACTAGTTAATTTCGAGCAGTACTTC.

The sample holds many counts of this clonotype. V usage is TRBV4-2 and J usage is TRBJ2-7, with 7 bases matching TRBD2. The CDR3 covers 15 residues. Germline CDR1 and CDR2: LGHNA and YNFKEQ. With V trimmed by 4 bases and J by 2 bases, 8 bases remained unmatched. This chain's CDR3 is CASSPERGTTYEQYF. The CDR3 DNA reads as TGTGCCAGCAGCCCAGAGCGGGGCACCACCTACGAGCAGTACTTC.

In the case of this clonotype: At one of its ends the junction is not consistent with the germline gene, which may arise from a read error. V usage is TRBV7-3 and J usage is TRBJ2-1; maybe TRBD2 (5 bases). Germline loops: CDR1 SGHTA, CDR2 FQGTGA. The CDR3 totals 15 residues. DNA of the CDR3: TGTGCCAGCAGCCCTAGAGGGAGCTCCTACAATGAGAAGTTCTTC. This gives the protein CASSPRGSSYNEKFF.

This clonotype has a handful of counts. The chain has TRBV5-1 and TRBJ2-7, with D perhaps assigned TRBD1 or TRBD2 (5 bases each). The CDR3 is 14 amino acids. The germline V and J ends were trimmed by 3 bases and 2 bases, with 12 bases remaining between them. Germline V gene lookup returns CDR1 SGHRS and CDR2 YFSETQ. CDR3 protein: CASSWDGSTYEQYF. In DNA form, the CDR3 reads TGCGCCAGCAGCTGGGACGGCTCCACCTACGAGCAGTACTTC.

The V and J genes are TRBV6-5 and TRBJ2-1; 10 bases fit TRBD2. V lost 2 bases, J lost 0 bases, and 7 bases stayed unmatched. This CDR3 has 18 amino acids. From germline, CDR1 is MNHEY and CDR2 SVGAGI. The CDR3 region has the DNA TGTGCCAGCAGTTACAGTCTAGCGGGGGCCAGCTCCTACAATGAGCAGTTCTTC. The encoded protein is CASSYSLAGASSYNEQFF.

This chain joins TRBV4-3 and TRBJ1-5, with TRBD1 matching over 9 bases. V shed 0 bases, J shed 5 bases, and the junction held 17 bases outside the gene matches. The CDR3 has 20 residues. Germline loops: CDR1 LGHNA, CDR2 YSLEER. The CDR3 DNA reads TGCGCCAGCAGCCAAGATCCCCTGGGGGGAGGACAGGGGAAATATCAGCCCCAGCATTTT. Residues: CASSQDPLGGGQGKYQPQHF.

The chain has TRBV12-3 or TRBV12-4 and TRBJ2-7; 8 positions match TRBD2. CDR3 length: 14 residues. J lost 4 bases, V lost 5 bases, and 7 bases had no gene match. CDR3 sequence reads: CASSPGLAGYEQYV. CDR3 sequence (DNA): TGTGCCAGCAGTCCAGGACTAGCCGGGTACGAGCAGTACGTC.

The chain joins TRBV6-6 to TRBJ2-7, with D perhaps assigned TRBD1 or TRBD2 (5 bases each). V lost 2 bases to trimming and J lost 3 bases, with 14 bases between them. Germline V gene data show CDR1 as MNHNY and CDR2 as SVGAGI (reference sequence). This CDR3 comprises 15 residues. CDR3 nucleotides: TGTGCCAGCAGTTACAGACCGGGGACCTACTACGAGCAGTACTTC. This codes for CASSYRPGTYYEQYF.

The sample holds one count of this clonotype. The chain recombines TRBV19 with TRBJ2-7, with D perhaps matching TRBD1 (6 bases). Germline V gives CDR1 LNHDA, CDR2 SQIVND (reference sequence). The germline V and J ends were trimmed by 3 bases and 6 bases, with 12 bases remaining between them. The CDR3 runs 13 residues. CDR3 in DNA: TGTGCCAGTAGTATCCCGGGACATCTCGAGCAGTACTTC. Translated: CASSIPGHLEQYF.

In its sample, this clonotype was seen a few times. The genes are TRBV30 and TRBJ1-1; D not certain. The V end was cut by 5 bases, the J end by 10 bases, with 17 bases between. This CDR3 spans 12 amino acids. In germline, CDR1 is GTSNPN, CDR2 SVGIG (reference sequence). This CDR3 is CAWGLVGEGAFF. CDR3 DNA sequence: TGTGCCTGGGGGCTTGTGGGAGAGGGAGCTTTCTTT. Combining the CDR3 with reference TRBV30 and TRBJ1-1 gives the whole variable domain SQTIHQWPATLVQPVGSPLSLECTVEGTSNPNLYWYRQAAGRGLQLLFYSVGIGQISSEVPQNLSASRPQDRQFILSSKKLLLSDSGFYLCAWGLVGEGAFFGQGTRLTVV.

In its sample, this clonotype was seen many times. This chain joins TRBV5-1 and TRBJ2-2; no reliable D call. Trimming cost V 0 bases and J 5 bases, with 5 bases left between them. Per the germline V gene, CDR1 is SGHRS and CDR2 is YFSETQ. This CDR3 comprises 13 residues. The chain's CDR3 is CASSLEKTGELFF. DNA of the CDR3: TGCGCCAGCAGCTTGGAGAAGACCGGGGAGCTGTTTTTT.